Listed here are 4 T cell receptor beta chains from one sample, sequenced in a study of blood T cell repertoires in COVID-19. Libraries were prepared by immunoSEQ multiplex PCR; TCRdb keeps only in-frame clonotypes and omits some of them. This sample carries a few hundred thousand clones, roughly 86% of them seen once, and the ten largest clones take about 9.8%. Sequenced material: PBMCs or T cells enriched from blood (not recorded which). Source of these receptors: a woman in her late teens or twenties who had recovered from COVID-19.

The gene calls are TRBV13 and TRBJ1-2, with D uncertain. The CDR3 runs to 15 residues. V was trimmed by 4 bases and J by 4 bases, leaving 16 bases between them. Germline CDR1 PRHDT, CDR2 FYEKMQ (reference sequence). This chain's CDR3 is CASSSLYPDFYGYTF. The CDR3 DNA reads TGTGCCAGCAGCTCACTATACCCCGACTTCTATGGCTACACCTTC.

The chain recombines TRBV3-1 (or the pseudogene TRBV3-2) with TRBJ1-6; TRBD1 matches at 7 bases. Germline values: CDR1 LGHDT, CDR2 YNNKEL (reference sequence). This CDR3 is 14 amino acids long. V shed 4 bases, J shed 7 bases, and the junction held 4 bases outside the gene matches. The CDR3: CASSPQGRNSPLHF. The CDR3 DNA reads as TGTGCCAGCAGCCCACAGGGGAGGAATTCACCCCTCCACTTT.

The chain recombines TRBV15 with TRBJ1-2; the D is unclear. The CDR3 has 16 residues. The germline gives CDR1 LNHNV, CDR2 YYDKDF (reference sequence). V was cut by 0 bases and J by 1 base, with 12 bases left in between. This CDR3 reads CATSRDEGSDNYGYTF. The CDR3 region has the DNA TGTGCCACCAGCAGAGATGAGGGCAGCGATAACTATGGCTACACCTTC.

This clone was picked up one time. J is TRBJ2-5 and V is TRBV7-2; maybe TRBD1 (6 bases). CDR3 size: 16 residues. CDR1 and CDR2 from the germline V gene are SGHTA and FQGNSA. Trimming shortened V by 5 bases and J by 5 bases, and 21 bases separated the two germline ends. The CDR3 DNA reads TGTGCCAGCAGCCCTACCATAACAGGGTTCGGCGAGACCCAGTACTTC. It translates to CASSPTITGFGETQYF.